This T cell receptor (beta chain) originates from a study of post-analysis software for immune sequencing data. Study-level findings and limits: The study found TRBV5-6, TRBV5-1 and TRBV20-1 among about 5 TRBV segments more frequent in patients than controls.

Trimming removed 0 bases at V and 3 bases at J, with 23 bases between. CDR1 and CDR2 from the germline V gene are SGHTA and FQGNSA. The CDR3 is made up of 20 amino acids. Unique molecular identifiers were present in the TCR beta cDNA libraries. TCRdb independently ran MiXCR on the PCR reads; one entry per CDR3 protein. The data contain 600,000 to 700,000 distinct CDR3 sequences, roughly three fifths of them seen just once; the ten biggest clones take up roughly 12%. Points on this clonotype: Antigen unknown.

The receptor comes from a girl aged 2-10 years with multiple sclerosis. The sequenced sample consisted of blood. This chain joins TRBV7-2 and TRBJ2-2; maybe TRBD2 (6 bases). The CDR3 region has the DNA TGTGCCAGCAGCTTAGCGGTCATGGGTATAGGCCGACTAGACACCGGGGAGCTGTTTTTT. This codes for CASSLAVMGIGRLDTGELFF.